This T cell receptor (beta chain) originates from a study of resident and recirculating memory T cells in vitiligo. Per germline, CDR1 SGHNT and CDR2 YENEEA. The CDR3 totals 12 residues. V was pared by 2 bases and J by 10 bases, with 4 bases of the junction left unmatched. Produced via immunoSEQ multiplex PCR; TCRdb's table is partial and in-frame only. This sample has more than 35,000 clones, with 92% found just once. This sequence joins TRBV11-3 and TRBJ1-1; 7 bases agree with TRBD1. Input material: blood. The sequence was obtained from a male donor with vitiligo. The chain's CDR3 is CASSLRGGAAFF. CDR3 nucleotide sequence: TGTGCCAGCAGCTTAAGAGGGGGCGCAGCTTTCTTT. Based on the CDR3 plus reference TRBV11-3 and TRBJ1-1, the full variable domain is EAGVVQSPRYKIIEKKQPVAFWCNPISGHNTLYWYLQNLGQGPELLIRYENEEAVDDSQLPKDRFSAERLKGVDSTLKIQPAELGDSAVYLCASSLRGGAAFFGQGTRLTVV.